The 22 T cell receptor beta chains given below trace back to one sample, sequenced in a study of T cells in Graves' hyperthyroidism and ophthalmopathy. The TCR beta CDR3 regions underwent amplification using RNA transcripts as the source. TCR CDR3 regions were first amplified by RT-PCR with HTBI primers. TCRdb fed the multiplex PCR reads into MiXCR, producing one record per CDR3 protein. The sample records around 380,000 distinct CDR3 sequences, approximately 15% being singletons. The sample comprised blood. These receptors originate from a man aged 25-45 years with Graves' hyperthyroidism that later progressed to Graves' ophthalmopathy.

This clonotype was counted many times. CDR3 in amino acids: CASSMAGQGSGELFF. CDR3 nucleotide sequence: TGTGCCAGCAGCATGGCGGGGCAGGGATCCGGGGAGCTGTTTTTT. This chain joins TRBV5-5 and TRBJ2-2; tentative D call: TRBD2 (6 bases). V lost 4 bases and J lost 6, with 16 bases in between. The CDR3 is 15 amino acids. The germline V gene has CDR1 SGHKS and CDR2 YYEKEE (reference sequence).

The table lists this clonotype with many counts. The chain has TRBV12-3 or TRBV12-4 and TRBJ1-2; the D gene is possibly TRBD1 (6 bases). V lost 5 bases and J 7 bases, leaving 17 bases between the germline ends. The CDR3 sequence is 14 residues long. In nucleotides, the CDR3 is TGTGCCAGCAGTCCCCTTGGGGGCGTTAGTGGCTACACCTTC. The encoded protein is CASSPLGGVSGYTF.

Only a few counts were recorded for this clonotype. This chain uses TRBV2 with TRBJ2-5; maybe TRBD2 (6 bases). The germline V and J ends were trimmed by 5 bases and 5 bases, with 15 bases remaining between them. The CDR3 totals 14 residues. Germline CDR1 reads SNHLY; CDR2 reads FYNNEI. In DNA, the CDR3 is TGTGCCAGCAGTACCGAGGACGGGGGTGAGACCCAGTACTTC. Protein product: CASSTEDGGETQYF.

The chain couples TRBV12-3 or TRBV12-4 to TRBJ2-7, with a possible D match to TRBD1 (6 bases). Deletions cut 6 bases from V and 4 bases from J, with 13 bases between. The CDR3 totals 13 residues. The CDR3, as DNA: TGTGCCAGCAGAGAGGGGGTTGGGTACGAGCAGTACTTC. It yields the protein CASREGVGYEQYF.

This clonotype was picked up many times. The chain carries TRBV20-1 and TRBJ1-5; 7 bases align to TRBD1. J lost 0 bases, V lost 3 bases, and 23 bases had no gene match. Germline CDR1 DFQATT, CDR2 SNEGSKA (reference sequence). The CDR3 consists of 21 residues. CDR3 DNA sequence: TGCAGTGCTAGTTTAGGGGAAGGCGCAGGGGGGCTACCTAATAGCAATCAGCCCCAGCATTTT. Its translation: CSASLGEGAGGLPNSNQPQHF.

The chain uses TRBV7-6 and TRBJ2-5; TRBD2 might be the D (6 bases). The germline CDR1 and CDR2 sequences are SGHVS and FNYEAQ. Deletions cut 1 base from V and 1 base from J, with 16 bases between. The CDR3 extends over 17 amino acids. The CDR3 DNA reads as TGTGCCAGCAGCTTAGAGTCCTTAGCGGCGGGCCAAGAGACCCAGTACTTC. This translates into CASSLESLAAGQETQYF.

This clonotype was picked up many times. The genes are TRBV10-1 and TRBJ2-5; 14 bases are a match to TRBD2. CDR1 WNHNN and CDR2 SYGVQD come from the germline V gene (reference sequence). Trimming at V came to 4 bases and at J to 3 bases, leaving 1 base not matched to a gene. The CDR3 spans 15 residues. This chain's CDR3 is CASSVGLAGEETQYF. The CDR3 coding sequence is TGCGCCAGCAGTGTGGGACTAGCGGGGGAAGAGACCCAGTACTTC.

The rearrangement uses TRBV24-1 and TRBJ2-3, with 8 bases matching TRBD1. The germline CDR1 and CDR2 sequences are KGHDR and SFDVKD. With 3 bases clipped from V and 5 bases from J, the junction kept 9 bases outside the gene matches. CDR3 length: 16 amino acids. The CDR3 coding sequence is TGTGCCACCAGTGATCCCGGACAGGGTGGGATAGATACGCAGTATTTT. This gives the protein CATSDPGQGGIDTQYF.

In this sample, this clonotype turned up many times. The chain carries TRBV7-9 and TRBJ2-1; D unresolved. The CDR3 is 11 residues long. CDR1 SEHNR and CDR2 FQNEAQ come from the germline V gene (reference sequence). V lost 5 bases and J 4 bases, leaving 3 bases between the germline ends. CDR3 sequence reads: CASSPYNEQFF. The CDR3 region has the DNA TGTGCCAGCAGCCCTTACAATGAGCAGTTCTTC.

This clonotype has a handful of counts. This chain joins TRBV7-9 and TRBJ1-1; D ambiguous. V gave up 3 bases and J gave up 3 bases, with 8 bases separating them. CDR3 size: 13 residues. CDR1 is SEHNR and CDR2 is FQNEAQ in the germline V gene (reference sequence). The CDR3 sequence: CASSLERYTEAFF. Here the CDR3 DNA reads TGTGCCAGCAGCTTGGAGAGATACACTGAAGCTTTCTTT.

This clonotype was detected many times. This chain joins TRBV9 and TRBJ1-6, with 7 bases that match TRBD1. The length of the CDR3 is 15 residues. V was pared by 0 bases and J by 5 bases, with 2 bases of the junction left unmatched. Germline CDR1 SGDLS, CDR2 YYNGEE. The CDR3 spells CASSVEGQNNSPLHF. The CDR3 bases are TGTGCCAGCAGCGTAGAGGGACAGAATAATTCACCCCTCCACTTT.

There are many counts of this clonotype. V gene TRBV12-5 combines with J gene TRBJ2-7; TRBD2 matches at 9 bases. This CDR3 region has 15 residues. The ends lost 4 bases at V and 2 bases at J; junction bases unmatched: 6. Germline V gene lookup returns CDR1 LGHNT and CDR2 FRNRAP. CDR3 DNA sequence: TGTGCTAGTGGTTCCTCCGCTAGCGGGGCCTACGAGCAGTACTTC. This gives the protein CASGSSASGAYEQYF. Variable domain in full (rest from reference TRBV12-5 and TRBJ2-7): DARVTQTPRHKVTEMGQEVTMRCQPILGHNTVFWYRQTMMQGLELLAYFRNRAPLDDSGMPKDRFSAEMPDATLATLKIQPSEPRDSAVYFCASGSSASGAYEQYFGPGTRLTVT.

This CDR3 is CASSDSGGADTQYF. CDR3 DNA: TGTGCCAGCAGTGACTCCGGGGGGGCCGATACGCAGTATTTT. The rearrangement links TRBV6-4 to TRBJ2-3, with 8 nucleotides matching TRBD2. The CDR3 length is 14 residues. Trimming removed 0 bases from V and 6 bases from J; junction bases left unmatched: 2. Germline V gives CDR1 MRHNA, CDR2 SNTAGT.

The chain couples TRBV6-1 to TRBJ2-1; 8 positions agree with TRBD2. Germline values: CDR1 MNHNS, CDR2 SASEGT. The V gene end was trimmed by 8 bases and the J gene end by 8 bases; junction bases not matched to a gene: 11. The CDR3 consists of 14 residues. CDR3: CASGFRGGFYEQFF. CDR3 DNA sequence: TGTGCCAGCGGGTTTCGGGGGGGCTTCTATGAGCAGTTCTTC.

This clonotype was seen many times. This chain joins TRBV6-2 or TRBV6-3 and TRBJ2-7; D gene unclear. Germline V gives CDR1 MNHEY, CDR2 SVGEGT. The CDR3 is 14 amino acids. The V gene lost 8 bases and the J gene lost 0 bases, with 14 bases spanning the gap. The CDR3 DNA reads as TGTGCCAGCTCCGGCAGGACCAGCTCCTACGAGCAGTACTTC. Amino acids: CASSGRTSSYEQYF.

This clonotype was picked up a small number of times. J is TRBJ2-1 and V is TRBV4-1; D not resolved. Trimming took off 0 bases at V and 6 bases at J, with 12 bases between the two ends. Germline CDR1 reads MGHRA; CDR2 reads YSYEKL. The length of the CDR3 is 15 residues. CDR3 protein: CASSQELWLFNEQFF. Written as DNA, the CDR3 is TGCGCCAGCAGCCAAGAATTGTGGCTGTTCAATGAGCAGTTCTTC.

This clonotype was observed once. A read error may be the cause here, since a much bigger clone is one base away. Without the conserved terminal phenylalanine or tryptophan, this CDR3 likely stems from a read error. The chain couples TRBV30 to TRBJ1-2, with 8 nucleotides matching TRBD1. The CDR3 has 15 residues. The trim removed 3 bases at V and 0 bases at J, leaving 6 bases unmatched. The germline gives CDR1 GTSNPN, CDR2 SVGIG (reference sequence). The DNA of the CDR3 is TGTGCCTGGAGGGCCGGACAGGGAGCTAACTATGGCTACACCTCC. Residues: CAWRAGQGANYGYTS.

This clonotype appeared many times. This chain connects TRBV28 to TRBJ1-6; a weak D match, TRBD1 (5 bases). Germline CDR1 is MDHEN and CDR2 is SYDVKM. The CDR3 length is 15 residues. Deletions cut 2 bases from V and 13 bases from J, with 18 bases between. CDR3 loop: CASSLGRGGVRPLHF. The CDR3 region has the DNA TGTGCCAGCAGTTTAGGTAGGGGAGGGGTCCGGCCCCTCCACTTT. Looking up the rest from reference TRBV28 and TRBJ1-6 gives the full variable domain: DVKVTQSSRYLVKRTGEKVFLECVQDMDHENMFWYRQDPGLGLRLIYFSYDVKMKEKGDIPEGYSVSREKKERFSLILESASTNQTSMYLCASSLGRGGVRPLHFGNGTRLTVT.

This clonotype was detected only a few times. J is TRBJ2-2 and V is TRBV12-3 or TRBV12-4, with TRBD2 as a possible D gene (6 bases). Trimming pared 5 bases from V and 0 bases from J, leaving 13 bases between. The CDR3 sequence is 16 residues long. The CDR3 spells CASSPRGNANTGELFF. The CDR3 bases are TGTGCCAGCAGTCCGCGGGGAAACGCGAACACCGGGGAGCTGTTTTTT.

This clonotype has a count of ten or more. CDR3 bases: TGTGCCAGCAGCAGGACAGGGGACACCGGGGAGCTGTTTTTT. Residues: CASSRTGDTGELFF. The gene calls are TRBV6-1 and TRBJ2-2, with TRBD1 matching 9 bases. Trimming cost V 6 bases and J 3 bases; bases outside gene matches: 2. This CDR3 has 14 amino acids. Germline lookup yields CDR1 MNHNS and CDR2 SASEGT.

There are many counts of this clonotype. The chain joins TRBV12-3 or TRBV12-4 to TRBJ1-4, with unresolved D. This CDR3 has 14 amino acids. Trimming took 1 base from V and 6 from J, leaving 9 bases between them. The CDR3 loop is CASSLGIHHEKLFF. DNA for the CDR3: TGTGCCAGCAGTTTAGGGATCCACCATGAAAAACTGTTTTTT.

This clonotype was counted many times. The genes are TRBV11-1 and TRBJ2-2; TRBD1 aligns across 8 bases. V lost 2 bases and J lost 1; bases outside the gene matches: 6. The CDR3 contains 17 residues. The V gene's germline CDR1 is SGHAT and CDR2 FQDESV (reference sequence). CDR3 nucleotide sequence: TGTGCCAGCAGCTTACACACGGGACAGGTGAACACCGGGGAGCTGTTTTTT. It encodes CASSLHTGQVNTGELFF.